This T cell receptor beta chain was documented in a study of T-cell reconstitution after alpha-beta-depleted transplantation in children. The germline gives CDR1 SGHDN, CDR2 FVKESK. The CDR3 consists of 14 residues. The germline V and J ends were trimmed by 2 bases and 7 bases, with 14 bases remaining between them. A few counts support this clonotype. As it was prepared, the TCRbeta library received unique molecular identifiers. One entry per CDR3 protein results from TCRdb running MiXCR on the PCR reads. The sample contains 200,000 to 250,000 distinct CDR3 sequences, roughly 10% of which appear only once.

The V and J genes are TRBV14 and TRBJ1-2; D not resolved. The material sequenced was PBMCs from the stem cell graft donor, taken from the stem cell graft. The clonotype was recovered from a human donor who donated a stem cell graft to a child with acute lymphoblastic leukemia. The CDR3 DNA reads TGTGCCAGCAGCCAATTACGGCAGAGCGGTGGCTACACCTTC. As protein: CASSQLRQSGGYTF.